This entry lists 10 T cell receptor beta chains sequenced from one sample in a study of technical replicates of blood from a few donors. Clones were read by immunoSEQ multiplex PCR, and TCRdb kept only the in-frame ones, dropping some. The sample lists fewer than 95,000 clones; 94% were seen once. The sequenced material came from T cells isolated from PBMCs. The source of these receptors is a human donor in good health.

V and J are TRBV5-6 and TRBJ2-1, with D perhaps TRBD1 (6 bases). The length of the CDR3 is 12 residues. V shed 4 bases and J shed 12 bases, with 14 bases lying between them. Per germline, CDR1 SGHDT and CDR2 YYEEEE. The CDR3 here is CASSEQGLGQFF. The DNA for the CDR3 is TGTGCCAGCAGCGAACAGGGTTTGGGGCAGTTCTTC.

This chain's CDR3 is CASSTRGGSYNEQFF. The CDR3 DNA reads TGTGCCAGCAGCACGCGGGGGGGCTCCTACAATGAGCAGTTCTTC. This sequence joins TRBV5-6 and TRBJ2-1; TRBD2 agrees at 9 bases. The CDR3 has 15 amino acids. Losses at the gene ends were 4 bases for V and 0 bases for J; bases not matched to a gene: 2. Germline loops: CDR1 SGHDT, CDR2 YYEEEE.

This chain uses TRBV28 with TRBJ1-3; TRBD1 agrees at 7 bases. The CDR3 has 16 residues. Trimming removed 6 bases from V and 0 bases from J; junction bases left unmatched: 8. Germline loops: CDR1 MDHEN, CDR2 SYDVKM. The chain's CDR3 is CASSSYRGDSGNTIYF. The CDR3 nucleotides are TGTGCCAGCAGCTCCTACAGGGGAGACTCTGGAAACACCATATATTTT. Using reference TRBV28 and TRBJ1-3 for the parts outside the CDR3, the full variable domain is DVKVTQSSRYLVKRTGEKVFLECVQDMDHENMFWYRQDPGLGLRLIYFSYDVKMKEKGDIPEGYSVSREKKERFSLILESASTNQTSMYLCASSSYRGDSGNTIYFGEGSWLTVV.

This chain joins TRBV6-5 and TRBJ2-3; D not resolved. The ends were cut back, 0 bases at V and 4 bases at J, with 8 bases in the middle. Germline lookup yields CDR1 MNHEY and CDR2 SVGAGI. The CDR3 is 14 amino acids. The CDR3 here is CASSYSTSPDTQYF. CDR3 sequence (DNA): TGTGCCAGCAGTTACTCGACTTCGCCAGATACGCAGTATTTT.

In its sample, this clone was seen once. CDR3 region: CASTTGGTNNEQFF. DNA of the CDR3: TGTGCCAGTACCACAGGGGGTACCAACAATGAGCAGTTCTTC. The rearrangement links TRBV25-1 to TRBJ2-1; 8 bases line up with TRBD1. Trimming cost V 9 bases and J 5 bases; bases outside gene matches: 9. CDR1 is MGHDK, CDR2 SYGVNS, per germline. CDR3 length: 14 amino acids. The full variable domain, with the rest looked up from reference TRBV25-1 and TRBJ2-1, is EADIYQTPRYLVIGTGKKITLECSQTMGHDKMYWYQQDPGMELHLIHYSYGVNSTEKGDLSSESTVSRIRTEHFPLTLESARPSHTSQYLCASTTGGTNNEQFFGPGTRLTVL.

This chain uses TRBV27 with TRBJ2-7; 10 nucleotides match TRBD1. The CDR3 consists of 15 residues. V lost 5 bases to trimming and J lost 5 bases; unmatched junction nucleotides: 9. Looked up from germline, CDR1 is MNHEY and CDR2 is SMNVEV (reference sequence). The CDR3 here is CASSLPGTGVNEQYF. In DNA form, the CDR3 reads TGTGCCAGCAGTCTTCCCGGGACAGGGGTAAACGAGCAGTACTTC.

V gene TRBV27 combines with J gene TRBJ1-5; 7 bases are shared with TRBD1. CDR1 is MNHEY and CDR2 is SMNVEV in the germline V gene (reference sequence). The trim removed 5 bases at V and 4 bases at J, leaving 8 bases unmatched. The CDR3 extends over 15 amino acids. The DNA for the CDR3 is TGTGCCAGCAGTCCTACAGGGGTAAAAAATCAGCCCCAGCATTTT. Translated, it gives CASSPTGVKNQPQHF.

The chain carries TRBV7-9 and TRBJ2-7; D possibly corresponds to TRBD1 (5 bases). V lost 6 bases to trimming and J lost 2 bases, with 8 bases between them. Germline V gene data show CDR1 as SEHNR and CDR2 as FQNEAQ (reference sequence). CDR3 length: 12 residues. DNA for the CDR3: TGTGCCAGCAGGCAGGGAACCTACGAGCAGTACTTC. This translates into CASRQGTYEQYF.

The chain recombines TRBV18 with TRBJ1-5; D perhaps matches TRBD1 (6 bases). CDR3 length: 17 residues. V lost 2 bases and J 3 bases, leaving 17 bases between the germline ends. Looked up from germline, CDR1 is KGHSH and CDR2 is LQKENI. Written as DNA, the CDR3 is TGTGCCAGCTCACCAGAGTTCGCAGGGGCCGACAATCAGCCCCAGCATTTT. Translated, it gives CASSPEFAGADNQPQHF.

The chain links TRBV4-1 to TRBJ2-2; 12 nucleotides agree with TRBD2. Trimming cost V 4 bases and J 4 bases; bases outside gene matches: 4. Germline-derived CDR1 and CDR2 are MGHRA and YSYEKL. The CDR3 has 16 amino acids. Written as DNA, the CDR3 is TGCGCCAGCAGCCCTCGGACTAGCGGGGCCACCGGGGAGCTGTTTTTT. Translated: CASSPRTSGATGELFF.